The 13 T cell receptor beta chains given below trace back to one sample, sequenced in a study of blood T cell repertoires in COVID-19. The assay was immunoSEQ multiplex PCR, and TCRdb's table has in-frame clones only and misses some. This table holds 250,000 or so clones, 83% found once. Input material: peripheral blood. The receptors were sampled from a human donor in a cohort sampled during active COVID-19.

This clone has a handful of counts. The chain recombines TRBV7-8 with TRBJ1-1; D is unclear. The CDR3 extends over 14 amino acids. V lost 0 bases and J lost 0, with 5 bases in between. Per germline, CDR1 SGHVS and CDR2 FQNEAQ. The CDR3 DNA reads TGTGCCAGCAGCTTAGCGTATATGAACACTGAAGCTTTCTTT. Protein: CASSLAYMNTEAFF.

This chain links TRBV10-2 with TRBJ2-5; 7 bases are shared with TRBD1. Germline CDR1 is WSHSY and CDR2 is SAAADI. The CDR3 contains 15 residues. Trimming cost V 5 bases and J 2 bases; bases outside gene matches: 8. The CDR3 sequence is CASSYPFRGQETQYF. CDR3 in DNA: TGCGCCAGCAGTTATCCCTTCAGGGGGCAAGAGACCCAGTACTTC.

The rearrangement uses TRBV10-3 and TRBJ2-5; the match to TRBD2 covers 7 bases. Germline loops: CDR1 ENHRY, CDR2 SYGVKD. Trimming cost V 3 bases and J 2 bases; bases outside gene matches: 0. The CDR3 extends over 13 amino acids. Written as DNA, the CDR3 is TGTGCCATCAGTGAAGCGGGGCAAGAGACCCAGTACTTC. Encoded protein: CAISEAGQETQYF.

V usage is TRBV7-2 and J usage is TRBJ2-3; 11 nucleotides match TRBD2. CDR3 length: 17 residues. Germline V gene sequence: CDR1 SGHTA, CDR2 FQGNSA. Unmatched junction bases numbered 7, after V lost 1 base and J lost 4 bases. Written as DNA, the CDR3 is TGTGCCAGCAGCTTAGAGACTAGCGGGGCTAGGGCAGATACGCAGTATTTT. Translating it yields CASSLETSGARADTQYF. The variable domain in full, completed from reference TRBV7-2 and TRBJ2-3, reads GAGVSQSPSNKVTEKGKDVELRCDPISGHTALYWYRQSLGQGLEFLIYFQGNSAPDKSGLPSDRFSAERTGGSVSTLTIQRTQQEDSAVYLCASSLETSGARADTQYFGPGTRLTVL.

This clone has just one count. The chain uses TRBV3-1 (or the pseudogene TRBV3-2) and TRBJ1-6; possibly TRBD1 for D (6 bases). The CDR3 spans 15 residues. Germline V gene lookup returns CDR1 LGHDT and CDR2 YNNKEL (reference sequence). V dropped 0 bases and J dropped 8 bases, with 11 bases sitting between them. This chain's CDR3 is CASSQEWQGYSPLHF. CDR3 DNA: TGTGCCAGCAGCCAAGAGTGGCAGGGGTATTCACCCCTCCACTTT.

This chain uses TRBV19 with TRBJ2-1, with TRBD2 matching 8 bases. Germline-derived CDR1 and CDR2 are LNHDA and SQIVND (reference sequence). J gave up 5 bases and V 4 bases, and 10 bases lay outside the gene matches. The CDR3 is 16 residues long. The DNA for the CDR3 is TGTGCCAGTAGTACCCGCCGGGGGGGAGCTAACAATGAGCAGTTCTTC. It specifies CASSTRRGGANNEQFF.

This clone was seen only a few times. J is TRBJ2-3 and V is TRBV4-1; 11 nucleotides align to TRBD2. This CDR3 region has 18 residues. Germline assignment: CDR1 MGHRA and CDR2 YSYEKL. The V segment lost 1 base and the J segment 0 bases; nucleotides outside the gene matches: 6. The CDR3 DNA reads TGCGCCAGCAGCCAAGGTAGCGGGAGGGCCGTCAGCACAGATACGCAGTATTTT. It encodes CASSQGSGRAVSTDTQYF.

This clone has just one count. The chain links TRBV6-5 to TRBJ2-4; tentative D call: TRBD1 (5 bases). The V end was cut by 0 bases, the J end by 9 bases, with 12 bases between. The CDR3 contains 14 residues. Germline-derived CDR1 and CDR2 are MNHEY and SVGAGI. The CDR3 loop reads CASSYSAGSRIQYF. As DNA, the CDR3 is TGTGCCAGCAGTTACTCGGCAGGGTCACGCATTCAGTACTTC.

The V and J genes are TRBV4-2 and TRBJ1-5; TRBD1 is a possible D gene (5 bases). In germline, CDR1 is LGHNA, CDR2 YNFKEQ. The length of the CDR3 is 14 residues. V was pared by 5 bases and J by 0 bases, with 8 bases between. The CDR3 DNA is TGTGCCAGCAGCTGGGGGGATAGCAATCAGCCCCAGCATTTT. Translation gives CASSWGDSNQPQHF.

This rearrangement joins TRBV28 to TRBJ2-7, with 9 bases matching TRBD1. With 6 bases clipped from V and 3 bases from J, the junction kept 6 bases outside the gene matches. The CDR3 length is 14 residues. CDR1 and CDR2 from the germline V gene are MDHEN and SYDVKM. The CDR3 region is CASRYGTGYYEQYF. In DNA, the CDR3 is TGTGCCAGCAGGTACGGGACAGGGTACTACGAGCAGTACTTC.

The rearrangement links TRBV29-1 to TRBJ2-7, with D possibly matching TRBD2 (7 bases). V lost 7 bases to trimming and J lost 6 bases, with 19 bases between them. Germline assignment: CDR1 SQVTM and CDR2 ANQGSEA. This CDR3 has 13 residues. CDR3 loop: CSGTTTRGGEQYF. CDR3 bases: TGCAGCGGGACGACAACGAGGGGGGGCGAGCAGTACTTC.

The V call is TRBV4-1, the J call TRBJ2-1; 8 bases match TRBD2. This CDR3 has 16 residues. Germline V lookup: CDR1 MGHRA, CDR2 YSYEKL. Unmatched junction bases numbered 10, after V lost 1 base and J lost 8 bases. Written as DNA, the CDR3 is TGCGCCAGCAGCCAAGTTTATCGGGAGGGTAGGGATGAGCAGTTCTTC. As protein: CASSQVYREGRDEQFF.

The genes are TRBV9 and TRBJ2-5; D not resolved. V was clipped by 0 bases and J by 5 bases, with 8 bases between them. CDR3 length: 13 residues. CDR1 and CDR2 (germline): SGDLS, YYNGEE. This CDR3 is CASSVVPLETQYF. The CDR3 DNA reads TGTGCCAGCAGCGTAGTTCCGTTGGAGACCCAGTACTTC. Looking up the rest from reference TRBV9 and TRBJ2-5 gives the full variable domain: DSGVTQTPKHLITATGQRVTLRCSPRSGDLSVYWYQQSLDQGLQFLIQYYNGEERAKGNILERFSAQQFPDLHSELNLSSLELGDSALYFCASSVVPLETQYFGPGTRLLVL.